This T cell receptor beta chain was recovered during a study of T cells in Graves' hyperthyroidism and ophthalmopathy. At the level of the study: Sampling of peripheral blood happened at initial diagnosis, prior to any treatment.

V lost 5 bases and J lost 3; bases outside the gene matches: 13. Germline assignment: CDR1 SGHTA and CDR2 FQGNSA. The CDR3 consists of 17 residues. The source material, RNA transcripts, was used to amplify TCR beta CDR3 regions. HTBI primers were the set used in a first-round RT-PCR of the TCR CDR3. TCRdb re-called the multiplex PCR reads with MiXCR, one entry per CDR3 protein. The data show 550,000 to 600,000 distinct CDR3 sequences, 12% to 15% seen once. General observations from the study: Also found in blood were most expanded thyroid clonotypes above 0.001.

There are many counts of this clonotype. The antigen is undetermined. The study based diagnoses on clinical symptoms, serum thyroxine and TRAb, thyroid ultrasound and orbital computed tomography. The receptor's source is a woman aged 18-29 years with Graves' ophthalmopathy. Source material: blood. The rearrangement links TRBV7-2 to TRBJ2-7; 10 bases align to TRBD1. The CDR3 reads CASSPWGQGSFGYEQYF. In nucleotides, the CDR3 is TGTGCCAGCAGCCCTTGGGGACAGGGGTCTTTTGGCTACGAGCAGTACTTC. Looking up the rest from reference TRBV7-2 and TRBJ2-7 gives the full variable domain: GAGVSQSPSNKVTEKGKDVELRCDPISGHTALYWYRQSLGQGLEFLIYFQGNSAPDKSGLPSDRFSAERTGGSVSTLTIQRTQQEDSAVYLCASSPWGQGSFGYEQYFGPGTRLTVT.